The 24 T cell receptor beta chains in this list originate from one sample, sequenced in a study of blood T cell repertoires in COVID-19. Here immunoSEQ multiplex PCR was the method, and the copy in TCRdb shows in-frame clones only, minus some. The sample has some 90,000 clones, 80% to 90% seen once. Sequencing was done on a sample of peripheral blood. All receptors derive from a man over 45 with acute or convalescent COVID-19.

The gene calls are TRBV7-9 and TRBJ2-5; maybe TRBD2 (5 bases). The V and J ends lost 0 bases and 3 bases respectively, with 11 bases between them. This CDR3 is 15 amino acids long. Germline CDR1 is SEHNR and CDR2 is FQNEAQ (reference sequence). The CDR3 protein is CASSLARGSEETQYF. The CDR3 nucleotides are TGTGCCAGCAGCTTAGCTCGAGGGTCGGAAGAGACCCAGTACTTC.

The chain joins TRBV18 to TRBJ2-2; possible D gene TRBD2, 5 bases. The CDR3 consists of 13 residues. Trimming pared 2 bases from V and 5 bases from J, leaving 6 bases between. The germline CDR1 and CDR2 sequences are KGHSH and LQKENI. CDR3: CASSPRETGELFF. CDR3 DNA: TGTGCCAGCTCACCAAGGGAGACCGGGGAGCTGTTTTTT. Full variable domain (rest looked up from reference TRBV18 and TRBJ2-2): NAGVMQNPRHLVRRRGQEARLRCSPMKGHSHVYWYRQLPEEGLKFMVYLQKENIIDESGMPKERFSAEFPKEGPSILRIQQVVRGDSAAYFCASSPRETGELFFGEGSRLTVL.

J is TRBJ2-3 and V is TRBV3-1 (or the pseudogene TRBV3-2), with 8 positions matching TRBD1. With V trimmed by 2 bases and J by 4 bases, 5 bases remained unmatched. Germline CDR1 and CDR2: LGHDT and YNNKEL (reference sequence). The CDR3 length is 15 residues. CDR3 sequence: CASSQQGAQADTQYF. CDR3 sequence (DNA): TGTGCCAGCAGCCAACAGGGGGCGCAAGCAGATACGCAGTATTTT.

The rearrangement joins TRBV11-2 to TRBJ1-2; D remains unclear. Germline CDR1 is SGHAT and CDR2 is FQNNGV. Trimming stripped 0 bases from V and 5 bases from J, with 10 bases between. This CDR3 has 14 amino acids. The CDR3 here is CASSLDPRRYGYTF. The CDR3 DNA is TGTGCCAGCAGCTTAGACCCTAGAAGATATGGCTACACCTTC.

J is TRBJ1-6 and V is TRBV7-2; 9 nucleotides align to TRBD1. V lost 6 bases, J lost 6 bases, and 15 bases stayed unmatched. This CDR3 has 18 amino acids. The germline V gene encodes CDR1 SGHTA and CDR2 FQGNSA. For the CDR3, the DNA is TGTGCCAGCAGTTCGGGTTTGGACAGGGGTTTGTCTAATTCACCCCTCCACTTT. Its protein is CASSSGLDRGLSNSPLHF.

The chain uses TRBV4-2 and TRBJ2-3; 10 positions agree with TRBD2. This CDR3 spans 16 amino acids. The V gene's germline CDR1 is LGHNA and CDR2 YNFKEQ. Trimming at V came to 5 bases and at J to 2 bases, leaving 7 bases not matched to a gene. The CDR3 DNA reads TGTGCCAGCAGCGTTGGGACTAGCGCTTCCACAGATACGCAGTATTTT. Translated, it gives CASSVGTSASTDTQYF.

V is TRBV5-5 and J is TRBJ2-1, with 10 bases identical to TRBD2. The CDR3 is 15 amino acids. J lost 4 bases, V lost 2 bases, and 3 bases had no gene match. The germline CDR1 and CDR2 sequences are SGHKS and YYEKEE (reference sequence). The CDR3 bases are TGTGCCAGCAGCTTTAGCGGGGGGCTATACAATGAGCAGTTCTTC. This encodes CASSFSGGLYNEQFF.

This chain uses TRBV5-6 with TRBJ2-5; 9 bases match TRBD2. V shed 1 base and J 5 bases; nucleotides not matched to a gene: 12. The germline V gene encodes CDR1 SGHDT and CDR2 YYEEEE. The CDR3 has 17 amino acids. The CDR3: CASSLRSSGVRVETQYF. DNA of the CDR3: TGTGCCAGCAGCTTGAGGTCTAGCGGGGTTAGGGTGGAGACCCAGTACTTC.

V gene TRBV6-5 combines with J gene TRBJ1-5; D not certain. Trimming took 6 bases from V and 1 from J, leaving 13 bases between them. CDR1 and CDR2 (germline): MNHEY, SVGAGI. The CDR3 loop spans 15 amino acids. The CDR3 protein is CASRVTQISNQPQHF. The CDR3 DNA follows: TGTGCCAGCAGAGTAACCCAGATAAGCAATCAGCCCCAGCATTTT.

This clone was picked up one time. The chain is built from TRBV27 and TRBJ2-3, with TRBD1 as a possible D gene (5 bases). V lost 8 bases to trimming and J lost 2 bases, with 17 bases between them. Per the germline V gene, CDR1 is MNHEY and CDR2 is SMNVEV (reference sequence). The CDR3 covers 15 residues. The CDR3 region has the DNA TGTGCCAGCCGAAAGGACACCTTCAACACAGATACGCAGTATTTT. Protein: CASRKDTFNTDTQYF.

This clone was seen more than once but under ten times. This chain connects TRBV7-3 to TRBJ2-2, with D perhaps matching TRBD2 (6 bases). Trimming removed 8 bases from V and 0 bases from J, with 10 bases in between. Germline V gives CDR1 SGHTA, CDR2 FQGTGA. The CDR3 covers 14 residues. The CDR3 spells CASAEGANTGELFF. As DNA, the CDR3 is TGTGCCAGCGCGGAGGGAGCGAACACCGGGGAGCTGTTTTTT. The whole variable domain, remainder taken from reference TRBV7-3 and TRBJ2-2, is GAGVSQTPSNKVTEKGKYVELRCDPISGHTALYWYRQSLGQGPEFLIYFQGTGAADDSGLPNDRFFAVRPEGSVSTLKIQRTERGDSAVYLCASAEGANTGELFFGEGSRLTVL.

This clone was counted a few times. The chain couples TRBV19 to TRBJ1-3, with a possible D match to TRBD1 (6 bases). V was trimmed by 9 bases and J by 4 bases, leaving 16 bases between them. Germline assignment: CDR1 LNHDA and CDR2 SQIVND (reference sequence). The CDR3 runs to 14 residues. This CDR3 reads CASKTQGSGNTIYF. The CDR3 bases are TGTGCCAGCAAGACTCAGGGGTCCGGAAACACCATATATTTT.

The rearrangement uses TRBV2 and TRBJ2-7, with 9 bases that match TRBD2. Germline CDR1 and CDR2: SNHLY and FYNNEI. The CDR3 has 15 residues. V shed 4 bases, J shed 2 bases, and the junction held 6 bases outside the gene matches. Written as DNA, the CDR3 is TGTGCCAGCAGTGGGATAGCGGGGGTACCCTACGAGCAGTACGTC. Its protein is CASSGIAGVPYEQYV.

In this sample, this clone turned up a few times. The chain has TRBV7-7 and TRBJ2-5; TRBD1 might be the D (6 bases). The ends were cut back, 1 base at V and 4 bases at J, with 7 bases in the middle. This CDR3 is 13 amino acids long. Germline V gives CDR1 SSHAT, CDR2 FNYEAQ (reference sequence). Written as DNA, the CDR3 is TGTGCCAGCAGCTTAGGAGGGGGAGAGACCCAGTACTTC. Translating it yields CASSLGGGETQYF.

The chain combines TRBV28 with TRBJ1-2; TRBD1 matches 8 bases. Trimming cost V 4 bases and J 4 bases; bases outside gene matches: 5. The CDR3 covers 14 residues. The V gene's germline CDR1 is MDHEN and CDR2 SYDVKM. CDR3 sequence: CASSWTGTPYGYTF. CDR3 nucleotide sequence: TGTGCCAGCAGTTGGACAGGGACCCCCTATGGCTACACCTTC.

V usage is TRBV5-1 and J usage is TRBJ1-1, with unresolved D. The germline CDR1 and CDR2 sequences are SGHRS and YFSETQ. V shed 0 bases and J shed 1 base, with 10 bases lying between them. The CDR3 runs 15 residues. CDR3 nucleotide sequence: TGCGCCAGCAGCTTGGGTAATACTAGGAACACTGAAGCTTTCTTT. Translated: CASSLGNTRNTEAFF.

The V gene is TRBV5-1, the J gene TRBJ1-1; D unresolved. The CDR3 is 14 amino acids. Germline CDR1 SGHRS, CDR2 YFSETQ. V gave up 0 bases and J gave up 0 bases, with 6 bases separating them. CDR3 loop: CASSLASMNTEAFF. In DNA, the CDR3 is TGCGCCAGCAGCTTGGCCAGTATGAACACTGAAGCTTTCTTT.

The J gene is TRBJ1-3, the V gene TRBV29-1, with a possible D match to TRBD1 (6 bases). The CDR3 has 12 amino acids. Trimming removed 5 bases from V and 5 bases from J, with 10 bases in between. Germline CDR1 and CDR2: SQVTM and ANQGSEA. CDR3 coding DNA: TGCAGCGTTTCCGGGACAAGAAACACCATATATTTT. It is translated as CSVSGTRNTIYF. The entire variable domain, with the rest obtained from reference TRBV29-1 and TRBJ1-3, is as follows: SAVISQKPSRDICQRGTSLTIQCQVDSQVTMMFWYRQQPGQSLTLIATANQGSEATYESGFVIDKFPISRPNLTFSTLTVSNMSPEDSSIYLCSVSGTRNTIYFGEGSWLTVV.

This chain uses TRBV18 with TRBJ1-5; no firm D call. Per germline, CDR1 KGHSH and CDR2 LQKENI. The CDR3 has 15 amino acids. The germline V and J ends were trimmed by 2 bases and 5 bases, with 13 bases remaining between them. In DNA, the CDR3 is TGTGCCAGCTCACCAAGAGGGTTGGGAGATCAGCCCCAGCATTTT. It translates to CASSPRGLGDQPQHF.

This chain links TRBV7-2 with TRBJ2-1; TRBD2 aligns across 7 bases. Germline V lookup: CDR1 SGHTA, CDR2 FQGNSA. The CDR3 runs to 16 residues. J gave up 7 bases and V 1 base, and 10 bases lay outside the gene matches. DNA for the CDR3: TGTGCCAGCAGCTTAGATGCGGGGGTCCCCTTAAATGAGCAGTTCTTC. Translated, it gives CASSLDAGVPLNEQFF.

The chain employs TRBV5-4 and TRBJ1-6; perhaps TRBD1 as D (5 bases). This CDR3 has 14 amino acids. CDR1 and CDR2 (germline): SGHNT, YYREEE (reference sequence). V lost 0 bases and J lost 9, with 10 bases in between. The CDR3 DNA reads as TGTGCCAGCAGCTTGGTTCCAGGGCCTTCACCCCTCCACTTT. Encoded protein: CASSLVPGPSPLHF.

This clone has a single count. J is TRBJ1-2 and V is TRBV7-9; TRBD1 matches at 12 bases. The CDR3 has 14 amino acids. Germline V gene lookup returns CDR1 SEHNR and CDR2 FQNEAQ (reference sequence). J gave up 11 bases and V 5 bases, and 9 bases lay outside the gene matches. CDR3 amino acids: CASSPGTGGEVYTF. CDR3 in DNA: TGTGCCAGCAGCCCTGGGACAGGGGGCGAGGTTTACACCTTC.

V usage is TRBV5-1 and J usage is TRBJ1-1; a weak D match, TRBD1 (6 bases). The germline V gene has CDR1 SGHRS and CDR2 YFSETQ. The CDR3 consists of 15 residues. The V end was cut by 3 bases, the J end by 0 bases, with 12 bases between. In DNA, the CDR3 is TGCGCCAGCAGCTCAGGACAGCCCTTGAACACTGAAGCTTTCTTT. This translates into CASSSGQPLNTEAFF.

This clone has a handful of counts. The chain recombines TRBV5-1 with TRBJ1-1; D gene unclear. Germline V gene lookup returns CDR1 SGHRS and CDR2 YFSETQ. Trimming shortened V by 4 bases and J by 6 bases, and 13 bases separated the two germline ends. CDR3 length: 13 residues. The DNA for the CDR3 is TGCGCCAGCAGCATCGCAGGTTACGCTGAAGCTTTCTTT. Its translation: CASSIAGYAEAFF.